One and the same sample provided the 9 T cell receptor beta chains below, sequenced in a study of spatial heterogeneity in lung cancer. TCRdb called the 5' RACE reads again in MiXCR, with one record for every CDR3 protein. The sample holds around 110,000 distinct CDR3 sequences, 9% to 15% seen once. The time point was: blood at routine non-recurrence follow-up after resection. Whole RNA from tumor, nontumor lung or frozen PBMC was sequenced unsorted. The sample consisted of PBMCs, taken at follow-up. Receptor source: a male donor with early-stage non-small cell lung cancer.

This clonotype was observed at least ten times. The rearrangement joins TRBV5-4 to TRBJ2-7, with 8 positions matching TRBD1. V lost 4 bases to trimming and J lost 3 bases; unmatched junction nucleotides: 6. In germline, CDR1 is SGHNT, CDR2 YYREEE (reference sequence). The CDR3 is 14 amino acids. The CDR3 loop is CASSPDRGFYEQYF. The CDR3, as DNA: TGTGCCAGCAGCCCAGACAGGGGCTTCTACGAGCAGTACTTC.

This clonotype occurred a few times. This chain links TRBV12-3 or TRBV12-4 with TRBJ1-1; D not resolved. The CDR3 sequence is 13 residues long. Trimming left V 5 bases short and J 1 base short, with 8 bases between. CDR3 coding DNA: TGTGCCAGCAGTCAGGCTACGAACACTGAAGCTTTCTTT. This sequence encodes CASSQATNTEAFF.

This clonotype was seen repeatedly, ten times or more. V usage is TRBV20-1 and J usage is TRBJ1-2; D remains ambiguous. The CDR3 is 15 amino acids. The germline V and J ends were trimmed by 0 bases and 5 bases, with 16 bases remaining between them. Germline CDR1 DFQATT, CDR2 SNEGSKA (reference sequence). As DNA, the CDR3 is TGCAGTGCTAGAGATTTGGAAAAGGGAACGTATGGCTACACCTTC. Its translation is CSARDLEKGTYGYTF.

There are a few counts of this clonotype. CDR3: CASSFRDRSEAFF. DNA for the CDR3: TGTGCCAGCAGTTTCCGGGATCGCTCTGAAGCTTTCTTT. The V call is TRBV27, the J call TRBJ1-1; D gene uncertain. Germline V gene data show CDR1 as MNHEY and CDR2 as SMNVEV (reference sequence). The CDR3 length is 13 residues. Trimming left V 3 bases short and J 6 bases short, with 11 bases between.

The chain combines TRBV9 with TRBJ2-7; unclear D gene. CDR1 SGDLS and CDR2 YYNGEE come from the germline V gene. The CDR3 is 12 residues long. V shed 0 bases and J shed 7 bases, with 8 bases lying between them. The CDR3, as DNA: TGTGCCAGCAGCGTAGGGGAAGGGGAGCAGTACTTC. It yields the protein CASSVGEGEQYF.

This clonotype occurred a few times. This sequence joins TRBV7-6 and TRBJ2-2, with 7 bases identical to TRBD1. The V segment lost 3 bases and the J segment 7 bases; nucleotides outside the gene matches: 11. There are 16 residues in the CDR3. CDR1 and CDR2 from the germline V gene are SGHVS and FNYEAQ. The DNA of the CDR3 is TGTGCCAGCAGCTTCAAGGGGGCCGGTCGAGGCGGGGAGCTGTTTTTT. It translates to CASSFKGAGRGGELFF.

The chain couples TRBV12-3 or TRBV12-4 to TRBJ1-1, with 8 positions matching TRBD1. J lost 0 bases, V lost 5 bases, and 2 bases had no gene match. The CDR3 length is 14 residues. CDR3 nucleotide sequence: TGTGCCAGCAGTGCGGGACAGGTGAACACTGAAGCTTTCTTT. Translated, it gives CASSAGQVNTEAFF.

This clonotype was counted at least ten times. The rearrangement uses TRBV5-4 and TRBJ2-5; TRBD1 aligns across 8 bases. Germline V gene lookup returns CDR1 SGHNT and CDR2 YYREEE (reference sequence). The CDR3 extends over 18 amino acids. Unmatched junction bases numbered 19, after V lost 5 bases and J lost 4 bases. The CDR3: CASRYGQGGQTTRETQYF. CDR3 DNA sequence: TGTGCCAGCAGATACGGACAGGGAGGCCAGACGACCAGAGAGACCCAGTACTTC.

This chain links TRBV20-1 with TRBJ2-2; 10 bases match TRBD1. CDR3 length equals 17 residues. Trimming cost V 2 bases and J 4 bases; bases outside gene matches: 10. Looked up from germline, CDR1 is DFQATT and CDR2 is SNEGSKA (reference sequence). The CDR3 DNA follows: TGCAGTGCTAGAACAGTGGAGACAGGGGGCATCACCGGGGAGCTGTTTTTT. Its translation is CSARTVETGGITGELFF.